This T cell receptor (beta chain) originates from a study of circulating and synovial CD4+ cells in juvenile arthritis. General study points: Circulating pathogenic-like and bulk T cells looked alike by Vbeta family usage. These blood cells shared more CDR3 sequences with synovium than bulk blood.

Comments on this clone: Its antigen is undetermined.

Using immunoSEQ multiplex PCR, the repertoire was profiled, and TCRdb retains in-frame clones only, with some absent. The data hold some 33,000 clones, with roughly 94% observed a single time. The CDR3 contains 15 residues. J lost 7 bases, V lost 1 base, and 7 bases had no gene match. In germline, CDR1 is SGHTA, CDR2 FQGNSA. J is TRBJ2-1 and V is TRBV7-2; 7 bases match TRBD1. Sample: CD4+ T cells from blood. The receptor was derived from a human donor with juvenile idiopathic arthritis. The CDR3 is CASSLEGTVWNEQFF. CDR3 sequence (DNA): TGTGCCAGCAGCTTAGAAGGGACAGTATGGAATGAGCAGTTCTTC.